Listed here are 32 T cell receptor beta chains from one sample, sequenced in a study of blood T cells in healthy people across ages (dated by TCRdb to the mid-2010s). Receptors were amplified or captured by 5' RACE. Sequencer: Illumina HiSeq 2500. A second PCR of about 6 to 11 cycles was performed with a sample-barcoded 5' primer and a J-beta primer mix. TCRdb reanalyzed the raw reads on its own, using fastp at Q25 for trimming and MiXCR for clone calling, and kept in-frame beta chains. Identical CDR3 proteins give one entry, which carries the most common genes and DNA. In this sample the table shows 1.5 million to 2 million distinct CDR3 sequences, just under 50% of which occur a single time. The ten largest clones capture less than 2.5% of the sample. The specimen was blood. The source of these receptors is a woman aged 40 to 50 in good health.

Notes on this clonotype: Germline and junction disagree at one end, which may indicate a read error. The chain is built from TRBV20-1 and TRBJ2-4; TRBD1 is a possible D gene (5 bases). The CDR3 is made up of 14 amino acids. Germline lookup yields CDR1 DFQATT and CDR2 SNEGSKA (reference sequence). CDR3: CSAHPSGLGNSQYF. The CDR3 DNA sequence: TGCAGTGCCCACCCATCAGGGCTCGGTAACAGTCAGTACTTC.

This chain uses TRBV7-2 with TRBJ2-4; 7 bases map to TRBD1. The germline gives CDR1 SGHTA, CDR2 FQGNSA. The CDR3 spans 17 residues. Trimming cost V 5 bases and J 0 bases; bases outside gene matches: 10. The CDR3 DNA reads TGTGCCAGCAGCGCCGGGTGGGCAGGGGGAGCCAAAAACATTCAGTACTTC. Its protein product is CASSAGWAGGAKNIQYF.

The sample holds a few counts of this clonotype. V usage is TRBV27 and J usage is TRBJ2-1; 9 positions match TRBD2. V lost 5 bases and J lost 7; bases outside the gene matches: 12. The CDR3 sequence is 16 residues long. Germline V gives CDR1 MNHEY, CDR2 SMNVEV (reference sequence). CDR3 bases: TGTGCCAGCAGTAGGGCCTATTTAGCGGGAGATAATGAGCAGTTCTTC. Translating it yields CASSRAYLAGDNEQFF.

V gene TRBV5-6 combines with J gene TRBJ2-7; 8 bases line up with TRBD1. The ends lost 3 bases at V and 3 bases at J; junction bases unmatched: 8. Germline lookup yields CDR1 SGHDT and CDR2 YYEEEE. This CDR3 comprises 15 residues. This chain's CDR3 is CASSSIGQGDYEQYF. CDR3 DNA sequence: TGTGCCAGCAGCTCAATCGGACAGGGCGACTACGAGCAGTACTTC.

Concerning this clonotype itself: The junction departs from the called germline gene at one end, perhaps through a read error. The rearrangement links TRBV29-1 to TRBJ2-5; D gene uncertain. This CDR3 contains 13 residues. Germline V gene sequence: CDR1 SQVTM, CDR2 ANQGSEA. This chain's CDR3 is CSVERTVQEAQYF. CDR3 coding DNA: TGCAGCGTCGAACGGACGGTCCAAGAGGCCCAGTACTTC.

This clonotype has a handful of counts. The chain has TRBV29-1 and TRBJ2-5, with 15 bases that match TRBD2. The V gene end was trimmed by 6 bases and the J gene end by 3 bases; junction bases not matched to a gene: 2. The CDR3 runs to 14 residues. Germline CDR1 reads SQVTM; CDR2 reads ANQGSEA. For the CDR3, the DNA is TGCAGCGTGGGGACTAGCGGGGGGAAAGAGACCCAGTACTTC. It translates to CSVGTSGGKETQYF.

There are a few counts of this clonotype. The V call is TRBV5-6, the J call TRBJ2-1; possible D gene TRBD2, 5 bases. Germline lookup yields CDR1 SGHDT and CDR2 YYEEEE. The CDR3 spans 13 residues. V was cut by 0 bases and J by 8 bases, with 9 bases left in between. CDR3 protein: CASSLDTRDEQFF. CDR3 bases: TGTGCCAGCAGCTTGGACACGAGGGATGAGCAGTTCTTC.

In this sample, this clonotype turned up a few times. The chain has TRBV20-1 and TRBJ2-5; D is unresolved. The CDR3 runs to 14 residues. Trimming took 0 bases from V and 1 from J, leaving 9 bases between them. Germline V gives CDR1 DFQATT, CDR2 SNEGSKA (reference sequence). CDR3 region: CSARDRLSQETQYF. The DNA for the CDR3 is TGCAGTGCTAGAGATCGGCTAAGCCAAGAGACCCAGTACTTC.

The V gene is TRBV7-9, the J gene TRBJ1-1, with D perhaps TRBD1 (5 bases). V was pared by 5 bases and J by 3 bases, with 16 bases between. The CDR3 loop spans 15 amino acids. Germline loops: CDR1 SEHNR, CDR2 FQNEAQ (reference sequence). The CDR3 DNA sequence: TGTGCCAGCAGCGGGGGGTCCGCTGGGGACACTGAAGCTTTCTTT. As protein: CASSGGSAGDTEAFF. Combining the CDR3 with reference TRBV7-9 and TRBJ1-1 gives the whole variable domain DTGVSQNPRHKITKRGQNVTFRCDPISEHNRLYWYRQTLGQGPEFLTYFQNEAQLEKSRLLSDRFSAERPKGSFSTLEIQRTEQGDSAMYLCASSGGSAGDTEAFFGQGTRLTVV.

This chain connects TRBV15 to TRBJ2-6; D call uncertain. The V end lost 5 bases, the J end lost 4 bases, and 15 bases lay between the germline ends. CDR3 length equals 16 residues. Germline CDR1 and CDR2: LNHNV and YYDKDF (reference sequence). CDR3 bases: TGTGCCACCAGCTCCTTCATCGGGTCCGGGGCCAACGTCCTGACTTTC. It specifies CATSSFIGSGANVLTF.

This clonotype turned up a few times. The rearrangement joins TRBV6-2 or TRBV6-3 to TRBJ2-7, with D possibly being TRBD1 (5 bases). From germline, CDR1 is MNHEY and CDR2 SVGEGT. The CDR3 has 15 amino acids. Trimming removed 6 bases from V and 0 bases from J, with 15 bases in between. CDR3 residues: CASRPPDSYSYEQYF. The CDR3 DNA follows: TGTGCCAGCAGACCCCCCGACAGTTACTCCTACGAGCAGTACTTC.

The J gene is TRBJ2-3, the V gene TRBV29-1; D assignment may be TRBD1 or TRBD2 (7 bases each). V dropped 5 bases and J dropped 0 bases, with 15 bases sitting between them. Germline CDR1 is SQVTM and CDR2 is ANQGSEA. The CDR3 contains 15 residues. This chain's CDR3 is CSVQGGRLSTDTQYF. The CDR3 DNA reads TGCAGCGTTCAGGGGGGGCGGCTGAGCACAGATACGCAGTATTTT.

This clonotype appeared a few times. V and J are TRBV6-1 and TRBJ2-1; 8 nucleotides line up with TRBD1. V was clipped by 2 bases and J by 8 bases; unmatched bases: 8. The CDR3 covers 15 residues. Germline loops: CDR1 MNHNS, CDR2 SASEGT. The CDR3 DNA follows: TGTGCCAGCAGTGAAATAGGCAGGGGGCTGGATGAGCAGTTCTTC. It translates to CASSEIGRGLDEQFF.

V gene TRBV2 combines with J gene TRBJ1-6, with D uncertain. The germline gives CDR1 SNHLY, CDR2 FYNNEI. This CDR3 is 15 amino acids long. V gave up 6 bases and J gave up 0 bases, with 9 bases separating them. CDR3 region: CASRPLRSYNSPLHF. The CDR3 DNA follows: TGTGCCAGCAGGCCGTTGCGCTCCTATAATTCACCCCTCCACTTT. The variable domain in full, completed from reference TRBV2 and TRBJ1-6, reads EPEVTQTPSHQVTQMGQEVILRCVPISNHLYFYWYRQILGQKVEFLVSFYNNEISEKSEIFDDQFSVERPDGSNFTLKIRSTKLEDSAMYFCASRPLRSYNSPLHFGNGTRLTVT.

The chain joins TRBV5-1 to TRBJ2-7, with TRBD2 identical over 7 bases. The ends lost 0 bases at V and 0 bases at J; junction bases unmatched: 9. From germline, CDR1 is SGHRS and CDR2 YFSETQ. The CDR3 runs 17 residues. CDR3 region: CASSLGLSGAYSYEQYF. The CDR3 DNA reads as TGCGCCAGCAGCTTGGGACTCAGCGGGGCCTACTCCTACGAGCAGTACTTC. Full variable domain (rest looked up from reference TRBV5-1 and TRBJ2-7): KAGVTQTPRYLIKTRGQQVTLSCSPISGHRSVSWYQQTPGQGLQFLFEYFSETQRNKGNFPGRFSGRQFSNSRSEMNVSTLELGDSALYLCASSLGLSGAYSYEQYFGPGTRLTVT.

The chain links TRBV5-1 to TRBJ2-7, with D possibly matching TRBD1 (5 bases). In germline, CDR1 is SGHRS, CDR2 YFSETQ. Trimming left V 2 bases short and J 3 bases short, with 9 bases between. CDR3 size: 13 residues. DNA of the CDR3: TGCGCCAGCAGCTTCCCAGGGCACTACGAGCAGTACTTC. It is translated as CASSFPGHYEQYF.

The CDR3 protein is CASSQEFDGRQYF. The CDR3 DNA sequence: TGTGCCAGCAGCCAAGAATTCGACGGCCGACAGTACTTC. The chain combines TRBV3-1 with TRBJ2-4; D call uncertain. From germline, CDR1 is LGHDT and CDR2 YNNKEL (reference sequence). The CDR3 loop spans 13 amino acids. Between the trimmed V and J ends, which lost 0 bases and 13 bases, there was a span of 13 bases.

The CDR3 sequence: CSARWGGASAETQYF. The CDR3 DNA is TGCAGTGCTAGATGGGGGGGGGCGTCAGCAGAGACCCAGTACTTC. The V gene is TRBV20-1, the J gene TRBJ2-5; D is perhaps TRBD2 (7 bases). Trimming took 2 bases from V and 4 from J, leaving 17 bases between them. Germline V gene data show CDR1 as DFQATT and CDR2 as SNEGSKA (reference sequence). This CDR3 contains 15 residues.

The sample holds a few counts of this clonotype. The chain carries TRBV6-2 or TRBV6-3 and TRBJ1-1; D unclear. The CDR3 covers 13 residues. With 7 bases removed from V and 2 bases from J, the gap between germline ends came to 11 bases. Germline CDR1 is MNHEY and CDR2 is SVGEGT. The CDR3 DNA follows: TGTGCCAGCAATGACGGACCTAACACTGAAGCTTTCTTT. Translation gives CASNDGPNTEAFF.

This clonotype has only a few counts. The gene calls are TRBV7-2 and TRBJ2-3; D gene unclear. Trimming stripped 5 bases from V and 2 bases from J, with 11 bases between. Germline CDR1 SGHTA, CDR2 FQGNSA. The CDR3 totals 14 residues. The CDR3 protein is CASSPEWSTDTQYF. The CDR3 DNA sequence: TGTGCCAGCAGCCCGGAATGGTCCACAGATACGCAGTATTTT.

The V and J genes are TRBV25-1 and TRBJ1-6; no firm D call. V dropped 11 bases and J dropped 10 bases, with 18 bases sitting between them. Germline values: CDR1 MGHDK, CDR2 SYGVNS. The CDR3 is 13 residues long. The CDR3 nucleotides read TGTGCCTCCCGCCCGAGGGTAGACTCACCCCTCCACTTT. Its protein product is CASRPRVDSPLHF.

The chain links TRBV27 to TRBJ2-3, with TRBD2 identical over 9 bases. The CDR3 contains 13 residues. After removal of 6 bases from V and 14 bases from J, the junction contained 12 bases not matched to a gene. Germline loops: CDR1 MNHEY, CDR2 SMNVEV (reference sequence). The DNA for the CDR3 is TGTGCCAGCAGAGACATGGCCGGGACTAGCACGTATTTT. Translated, it gives CASRDMAGTSTYF.

This clonotype was counted a single time. The chain links TRBV4-3 to TRBJ1-2, with no clear D. Germline-derived CDR1 and CDR2 are LGHNA and YSLEER. The CDR3 extends over 14 amino acids. The ends were cut back, 0 bases at V and 4 bases at J, with 9 bases in the middle. The CDR3 region is CASSQDVGFYGYTF. In DNA, the CDR3 is TGCGCCAGCAGCCAAGATGTAGGATTCTATGGCTACACCTTC.

The chain couples TRBV7-8 to TRBJ2-7; no firm D call. Germline V gives CDR1 SGHVS, CDR2 FQNEAQ. Trimming pared 5 bases from V and 7 bases from J, leaving 27 bases between. The CDR3 extends over 17 amino acids. CDR3 amino acids: CASSPRPLLYSYNEQYF. CDR3 nucleotide sequence: TGTGCCAGCAGCCCGAGACCCCTACTTTACTCCTACAATGAGCAGTACTTC.

This clonotype was observed a handful of times. The chain is built from TRBV2 and TRBJ2-2; 9 bases are a match to TRBD2. The length of the CDR3 is 18 residues. Trimming took 7 bases from V and 0 from J; bases not matched to a gene: 12. Looked up from germline, CDR1 is SNHLY and CDR2 is FYNNEI. The CDR3 nucleotides are TGTGCCAGCACTCGGCGGCTAGCGGGGCCTTCGAACACCGGGGAGCTGTTTTTT. It codes for CASTRRLAGPSNTGELFF.

The chain couples TRBV20-1 to TRBJ2-1; TRBD2 aligns across 10 bases. The CDR3 covers 13 residues. Germline V lookup: CDR1 DFQATT, CDR2 SNEGSKA (reference sequence). The ends lost 8 bases at V and 7 bases at J; junction bases unmatched: 8. For the CDR3, the DNA is TGCAGTCCCCCTAGCGGGGGCTCTAATGAGCAGTTCTTC. Translated: CSPPSGGSNEQFF.

As regards this clonotype: At one of its ends the junction is not consistent with the germline gene, which may arise from a read error. The chain combines TRBV5-1 with TRBJ2-5; the D gene is possibly TRBD2 (6 bases). From germline, CDR1 is SGHRS and CDR2 YFSETQ. This CDR3 contains 14 residues. The CDR3 loop is CTSSPGSTQETQYF. The DNA of the CDR3 is TGCACCAGCAGCCCCGGGAGCACCCAAGAGACCCAGTACTTC.

This clonotype was observed a few times. The CDR3 DNA sequence: TGTGCCAGCAGCTCTGGACTAGCGGGCGACCCGACAAGAAAAGGCATTCAGTACTTC. Amino acids: CASSSGLAGDPTRKGIQYF. This chain connects TRBV7-9 to TRBJ2-4, with 11 nucleotides matching TRBD2. The germline V gene has CDR1 SEHNR and CDR2 FQNEAQ (reference sequence). The V segment lost 4 bases and the J segment 9 bases; nucleotides outside the gene matches: 20. CDR3 length: 19 amino acids.

The chain carries TRBV11-2 and TRBJ2-1; D may be TRBD2 (6 bases). The closer fit of TRBJ2-7 to the DNA end suggests the J call may be wrong. CDR3 length equals 18 residues. Germline V CDR1 and CDR2: SGHAT, FQNNGV. The CDR3 DNA reads TGTGCCAGCAGCTTAGTGCACTCGGGGGAAAGCTCCTACAATGAGCAGTACTTC. Its protein product is CASSLVHSGESSYNEQYF.

The chain combines TRBV20-1 with TRBJ1-2, with 7 bases lining up with TRBD1. CDR1 and CDR2 from the germline V gene are DFQATT and SNEGSKA (reference sequence). V trimming: 8 bases; J trimming: 0 bases; junction bases outside the gene matches: 6. This CDR3 spans 13 amino acids. The CDR3 spells CSIRDRSNYGYTF. The CDR3 bases are TGCAGTATTCGGGACAGATCTAACTATGGCTACACCTTC.

The rearrangement uses TRBV11-2 and TRBJ2-1; 11 positions agree with TRBD2. The CDR3 loop spans 13 amino acids. V trimming: 10 bases; J trimming: 7 bases; junction bases outside the gene matches: 6. Germline-derived CDR1 and CDR2 are SGHAT and FQNNGV. This chain's CDR3 is CATRLAGRNEQFF. In DNA, the CDR3 is TGTGCCACACGACTAGCGGGGAGAAATGAGCAGTTCTTC.

The CDR3 reads CASSPFTGGGVAKNIQYF. The CDR3 coding sequence is TGTGCCAGCAGCCCTTTCACGGGGGGCGGGGTAGCCAAAAACATTCAGTACTTC. The rearrangement links TRBV3-1 to TRBJ2-4; D is perhaps TRBD2 (7 bases). Germline values: CDR1 LGHDT, CDR2 YNNKEL (reference sequence). The CDR3 covers 18 residues. V lost 4 bases, J lost 0 bases, and 19 bases lay in between. The full variable domain, completed using reference TRBV3-1 and TRBJ2-4, is DTAVSQTPKYLVTQMGNDKSIKCEQNLGHDTMYWYKQDSKKFLKIMFSYNNKELIINETVPNRFSPKSPDKAHLNLHINSLELGDSAVYFCASSPFTGGGVAKNIQYFGAGTRLSVL.